The 4 T cell receptor beta chains in this list originate from one sample, sequenced in a study of blood T cell repertoires in COVID-19. Assay used: immunoSEQ multiplex PCR; TCRdb lists only in-frame clones, some missing. The sample includes roughly 57,000 clones, almost 80% of them seen just once. Sequenced sample: peripheral blood. The origin of the receptors is a man in his sixties with acute or convalescent COVID-19.

This clone has just one count. The V call is TRBV27, the J call TRBJ2-7; 11 bases map to TRBD2. Germline trimming cut 4 bases from V and 2 bases from J; bases unmatched to any gene: 10. The CDR3 is 17 residues long. Germline loops: CDR1 MNHEY, CDR2 SMNVEV (reference sequence). The DNA of the CDR3 is TGTGCCAGCAGTTCTCTAGCGGGGGGACTTCCTCCCTACGAGCAGTACTTC. This encodes CASSSLAGGLPPYEQYF.

The chain links TRBV10-2 to TRBJ1-2, with TRBD1 matching over 8 bases. The germline CDR1 and CDR2 sequences are WSHSY and SAAADI. J lost 1 base, V lost 6 bases, and 16 bases had no gene match. CDR3 length: 18 amino acids. CDR3 in DNA: TGCGCCAGCAGGTCCACCACCAGGGGGCGAAGGAATAACTATGGCTACACCTTC. Its protein is CASRSTTRGRRNNYGYTF.

This clone was seen once. The CDR3 sequence: CASRLDRGPYNEQFF. The CDR3 bases are TGCGCCAGCAGACTGGACAGGGGGCCCTACAATGAGCAGTTCTTC. This sequence joins TRBV4-1 and TRBJ2-1, with 11 bases identical to TRBD1. The CDR3 spans 15 residues. Trimming cost V 6 bases and J 2 bases; bases outside gene matches: 3. Per germline, CDR1 MGHRA and CDR2 YSYEKL.

J is TRBJ1-5 and V is TRBV6-1, with a tentative D call TRBD1 (6 bases). CDR3 length: 15 amino acids. The germline CDR1 and CDR2 sequences are MNHNS and SASEGT. V lost 5 bases, J lost 6 bases, and 17 bases lay in between. The CDR3 here is CASSWPGGLSQPQHF. The CDR3 coding sequence is TGTGCCAGCAGTTGGCCCGGGGGGCTCAGTCAGCCCCAGCATTTT.